The rows below give T cell receptor beta chains drawn from one sample of a study of T cell responses to AZD1222 COVID-19 vaccine. Repertoires were generated with immunoSEQ multiplex PCR, while TCRdb's copy carries only in-frame clones and drops some. In the table there are 150,000 to 200,000 clones, 70% to 90% of which are singletons. The specimen comprised peripheral blood, sampled 28 days after the second AZD1222 dose. The receptor set was obtained from an adult who received the AZD1222 COVID-19 vaccine. The CDR3 runs from the conserved cysteine through the conserved F or W. Each record gives: V gene, J gene, clone size, D gene, CDR3 protein, CDR3 DNA. A D gene is named only where the DNA matches it firmly. Size is stated for part of the rows, as once, few or many counts, or as a class when the clone is expanded.

TRBV11-2	TRBJ2-2	-	TRBD1	CASSSHRGKAGELFF	TGTGCCAGCAGCTCCCACAGGGGGAAGGCCGGGGAGCTGTTTTTT
TRBV5-8	TRBJ1-6	-	-	CASSRKTGQNSPLHF	TGTGCCAGCAGCCGCAAAACCGGACAGAATTCACCCCTCCACTTT
TRBV29-1	TRBJ2-3	once	TRBD2	CSVEAGGPLSTDTQYF	TGCAGCGTTGAGGCGGGGGGCCCTCTTAGCACAGATACGCAGTATTTT
TRBV14	TRBJ1-2	few	-	CASSRSGRGNYGYTF	TGTGCCAGCAGCCGGTCGGGGAGAGGGAACTATGGCTACACCTTC
TRBV7-2	TRBJ1-5	-	TRBD1	CASSFDRDRGNQPQHF	TGTGCCAGCAGCTTTGACCGGGACAGGGGAAATCAGCCCCAGCATTTT
TRBV6-1	TRBJ1-6	-	TRBD1	CASSEGQGSFSPLHF	TGTGCCAGCAGTGAGGGACAGGGGAGTTTTTCACCCCTCCACTTT
TRBV6-5	TRBJ2-3	-	TRBD2	CASSYGGGAYTQYF	TGTGCCAGCAGTTACGGCGGGGGGGCATATACGCAGTATTTT
TRBV28	TRBJ2-5	-	TRBD2	CASSTLVAGGRETQYF	TGTGCCAGCAGTACCCTGGTAGCGGGGGGGCGAGAGACCCAGTACTTC
TRBV16	TRBJ2-2	-	TRBD1	CASSQTRQGRTGELFF	TGTGCCAGCAGCCAAACAAGACAGGGGCGTACCGGGGAGCTGTTTTTT
TRBV7-9	TRBJ2-7	-	TRBD1	CASSLARGGLIGDEQYF	TGTGCCAGCAGCTTAGCGCGAGGGGGCTTGATCGGCGACGAGCAGTACTTC
TRBV18	TRBJ2-2	once	TRBD2	CASSQERGNTGELFF	TGTGCCAGCTCACAAGAGCGGGGGAACACCGGGGAGCTGTTTTTT
TRBV2	TRBJ1-1	-	-	CASRYRDEAFF	TGTGCCAGCAGATACAGGGATGAAGCTTTCTTT
TRBV4-3	TRBJ2-7	-	-	CASSQDLGLSYEQYF	TGCGCCAGCAGCCAAGATCTGGGCCTCTCCTACGAGCAGTACTTC
TRBV15	TRBJ2-7	-	TRBD1	CATSGNRGNYEQYF	TGTGCCACCAGCGGAAACAGGGGGAACTACGAGCAGTACTTC
TRBV3-1/TRBV3-2	TRBJ1-2	-	-	CASSHGTGRGYGYTF	TGTGCCAGCAGCCACGGGACCGGCCGTGGGTATGGCTACACCTTC
TRBV7-8	TRBJ1-5	-	-	CASSLGGGRYSNQPQHF	TGTGCCAGCAGCTTAGGAGGTGGCAGATATAGCAATCAGCCCCAGCATTTT
TRBV5-1	TRBJ2-3	-	-	CASKDLSSTDTQYF	TGCGCCAGCAAGGACTTATCTAGCACAGATACGCAGTATTTT
TRBV14	TRBJ1-1	-	-	CASSPGGGENTEAFF	TGTGCCAGCAGCCCCGGAGGGGGAGAAAACACTGAAGCTTTCTTT
TRBV5-4	TRBJ2-5	few	TRBD2	CASSLRLAGGETQYF	TGTGCCAGCAGCTTGCGACTAGCGGGGGGAGAGACCCAGTACTTC
TRBV7-9	TRBJ1-1	-	-	CASSLLGPNPQYTEAFF	TGTGCCAGCAGCTTACTGGGGCCAAACCCGCAATACACTGAAGCTTTCTTT
TRBV7-9	TRBJ2-7	few	-	CASSQTGLQYEQYF	TGTGCCAGCAGCCAGACAGGACTGCAGTACGAGCAGTACTTC
TRBV7-2	TRBJ1-2	-	-	CASSLAQNYGYTF	TGTGCCAGCAGCTTAGCGCAGAACTATGGCTACACCTTC
TRBV30	TRBJ2-2	-	-	CAWSSPSTHTGELFF	TGTGCCTGGAGTTCGCCCTCGACCCACACCGGGGAGCTGTTTTTT
TRBV27	TRBJ1-2	-	-	CASSFSGSGGNTF	TGTGCCAGCAGTTTTTCGGGGTCTGGGGGAAACACCTTC
TRBV7-9	TRBJ1-2	-	-	CASSSRPGDGYTF	TGTGCCAGCAGTTCTCGACCAGGGGACGGCTACACCTTC
TRBV18	TRBJ2-3	-	-	CASHLKGGLSTDTQYF	TGTGCCAGCCATCTGAAAGGGGGTTTAAGCACAGATACGCAGTATTTT
TRBV7-9	TRBJ1-5	once	-	CASSLDSSNQPQHF	TGTGCCAGCAGCTTAGACAGCAGCAATCAGCCCCAGCATTTT
TRBV20-1	TRBJ2-2	once	-	CSASPSRSPPGELFF	TGCAGTGCTAGTCCGTCGAGGTCTCCGCCCGGGGAGCTGTTTTTT
TRBV5-1	TRBJ2-7	once	-	CASTSDGYEQYF	TGCGCCAGCACTAGCGACGGCTACGAGCAGTACTTC
TRBV27	TRBJ2-6	-	-	CASSPVAPSDRFSSGANVLTF	TGTGCCAGCAGCCCCGTCGCCCCCTCTGACAGGTTTAGTTCTGGGGCCAACGTCCTGACTTTC
TRBV30	TRBJ1-6	-	-	CAWSVPDSPRSPLHF	TGTGCCTGGAGTGTTCCAGACAGCCCCAGGTCACCCCTCCACTTT
TRBV9	TRBJ1-2	-	-	CASSVVEVDHHTF	TGTGCCAGCAGCGTAGTCGAGGTGGACCACCACACCTTC
TRBV6-4	TRBJ1-1	-	-	CASSRKFGGEAFF	TGTGCCAGCAGTCGTAAATTTGGGGGGGAAGCTTTCTTT
TRBV6-1	TRBJ1-4	few	TRBD1	CASSEGQGREKLFF	TGTGCCAGCAGTGAGGGACAGGGTCGGGAAAAACTGTTTTTT
TRBV29-1	TRBJ1-1	-	-	CSGQNTEAFF	TGCAGCGGACAGAACACTGAAGCTTTCTTT
TRBV18	TRBJ1-5	-	TRBD1	CASSPRDSTLGQPQHF	TGTGCCAGCTCACCTAGGGACAGCACCCTTGGTCAGCCCCAGCATTTT
TRBV9	TRBJ1-4	once	-	CASSVAAGRNEKLFF	TGTGCCAGCAGCGTAGCGGCAGGAAGAAATGAAAAACTGTTTTTT
TRBV19	TRBJ1-4	-	-	CASSTWTDELFF	TGTGCCAGTAGTACCTGGACAGACGAACTGTTTTTT
TRBV9	TRBJ2-3	once	TRBD2	CASSVEAAGGPDTQYF	TGTGCCAGCAGCGTAGAGGCAGCGGGGGGGCCCGATACGCAGTATTTT
TRBV6-5	TRBJ2-3	-	-	CARLMGHTDTQYF	TGTGCCAGACTAATGGGGCATACAGATACGCAGTATTTT
TRBV6-5	TRBJ1-2	-	-	CASSLLGSRGYTF	TGTGCCAGCAGCCTTTTGGGCAGCCGTGGCTACACCTTC
TRBV6-5	TRBJ1-6	-	TRBD1	CASTGQGSSPLHF	TGTGCCAGCACCGGACAGGGTTCTTCACCCCTCCACTTT
TRBV15	TRBJ1-6	-	-	CATSPHGGHYNSPLHF	TGTGCCACCAGCCCCCATGGGGGACATTATAATTCACCCCTCCACTTT
TRBV5-1	TRBJ1-1	-	-	CASRQVLSNTEAFF	TGCGCCAGTAGACAGGTACTTAGCAACACTGAAGCTTTCTTT
TRBV7-8	TRBJ1-5	once	-	CASSPRLLGGYSNQPQHF	TGTGCCAGCAGCCCCCGACTGTTGGGGGGTTATAGCAATCAGCCCCAGCATTTT
TRBV7-2	TRBJ1-1	-	-	CASSSRPPRGTEAFF	TGTGCCAGCAGCTCAAGACCCCCTCGTGGGACTGAAGCTTTCTTT
TRBV7-8	TRBJ1-5	-	TRBD1	CASSLAGTVSQPQHF	TGTGCCAGCAGCTTAGCCGGGACAGTTAGTCAGCCCCAGCATTTT
TRBV5-1	TRBJ1-6	-	TRBD1	CASSQTGGQGTLFYNSPLHF	TGCGCCAGCAGCCAAACCGGGGGACAGGGGACATTATTTTATAATTCACCCCTCCACTTT
TRBV11-3	TRBJ2-3	-	-	CASSFRSGPASTDTQYF	TGTGCCAGCAGCTTTCGCTCCGGCCCTGCTAGCACAGATACGCAGTATTTT
TRBV7-9	TRBJ1-3	-	-	CASGDSLSGNTIYF	TGTGCCAGCGGAGACAGCCTCTCTGGAAACACCATATATTTT
TRBV4-1	TRBJ1-1	-	-	CASRGPLRDTEAFF	TGCGCCAGCAGGGGGCCCCTAAGGGACACTGAAGCTTTCTTT
TRBV3-1/TRBV3-2	TRBJ1-1	-	TRBD1	CASSQVLGLTGATEAFF	TGTGCCAGCAGCCAAGTTCTGGGGTTAACAGGGGCAACTGAAGCTTTCTTT
TRBV7-9	TRBJ1-2	-	-	CASSLEAGGPYGYTF	TGTGCCAGCAGCTTAGAAGCCGGGGGCCCCTATGGCTACACCTTC
TRBV5-5	TRBJ1-1	-	-	CASSFGQAMNTEAFF	TGTGCCAGCAGCTTCGGTCAAGCTATGAACACTGAAGCTTTCTTT
TRBV15	TRBJ1-2	-	TRBD1	CATSRVQGARGYTF	TGTGCCACCAGCAGAGTACAGGGGGCGCGCGGCTACACCTTC
TRBV18	TRBJ1-5	-	-	CASSPGEYSNQPQHF	TGTGCCAGCTCACCTGGAGAATATAGCAATCAGCCCCAGCATTTT
TRBV11-2	TRBJ1-5	-	-	CASSSVDSAYSNQPQHF	TGTGCCAGCAGCTCGGTCGACAGCGCCTATAGCAATCAGCCCCAGCATTTT